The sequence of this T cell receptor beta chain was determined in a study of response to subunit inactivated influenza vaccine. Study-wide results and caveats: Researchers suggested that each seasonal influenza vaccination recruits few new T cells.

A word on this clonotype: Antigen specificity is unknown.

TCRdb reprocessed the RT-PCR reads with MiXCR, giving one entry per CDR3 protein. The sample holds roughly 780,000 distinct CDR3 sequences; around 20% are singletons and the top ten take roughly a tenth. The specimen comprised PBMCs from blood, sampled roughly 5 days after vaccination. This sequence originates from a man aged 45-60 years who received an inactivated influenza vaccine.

The CDR3 DNA reads as TGCGCCAGCAGCCTCTCCTTAGGAAGGCAAATCGACTCCTACGAGCAGTACTTC. As protein: CASSLSLGRQIDSYEQYF. The chain joins TRBV4-3 to TRBJ2-7; D not resolved. Looked up from germline, CDR1 is LGHNA and CDR2 is YSLEER. The V gene lost 4 bases and the J gene lost 0 bases, with 22 bases spanning the gap. The CDR3 sequence is 18 residues long.